Below are 12 T cell receptor beta chains sequenced from a single sample in a study of PD-1 blockade in classical Hodgkin lymphoma. Every single patient, without exception, relapsed after autologous stem cell transplantation, and brentuximab vedotin exposure varied. Only in-frame clones appear in the TCRdb table, and some are missing; sequencing was by immunoSEQ multiplex PCR. The sample has more than 45,000 clones, 73% seen once. The sample consisted of peripheral blood mononuclear cells (PBMCs), taken before the second cycle of nivolumab. The source of these receptors is a human donor with classical Hodgkin lymphoma.

The chain carries TRBV6-6 and TRBJ1-4; weak D call: TRBD1 (6 bases). CDR1 is MNHNY, CDR2 SVGAGI, per germline (reference sequence). The CDR3 sequence is 14 residues long. V lost 6 bases to trimming and J lost 8 bases, with 16 bases between them. In DNA, the CDR3 is TGTGCCAGCAGGGGTCCGGGGGCGGGGGAAAAACTGTTTTTT. This encodes CASRGPGAGEKLFF.

The table lists this clone with a few counts. CDR3 coding DNA: TGTGCCAGTAGTATATCCGGGACTAGCATTGAAGGGGAGACCCAGTACTTC. Translating gives CASSISGTSIEGETQYF. This chain uses TRBV19 with TRBJ2-5; 9 bases match TRBD2. The germline CDR1 and CDR2 sequences are LNHDA and SQIVND (reference sequence). The V and J ends lost 2 bases and 5 bases, in that order; junction bases with no gene match: 12. The CDR3 is 17 amino acids.

The chain couples TRBV5-6 to TRBJ1-1, with D possibly being TRBD1 (6 bases). Trimming took 0 bases from V and 11 from J, leaving 11 bases between them. The length of the CDR3 is 12 residues. Germline CDR1 is SGHDT and CDR2 is YYEEEE. Written as DNA, the CDR3 is TGTGCCAGCAGCTTGGCGGCGGGGGCGGCTTTCTTT. Translating it yields CASSLAAGAAFF.

This chain links TRBV19 with TRBJ2-1; 8 nucleotides align to TRBD2. The CDR3 is 14 amino acids. V lost 7 bases, J lost 8 bases, and 10 bases stayed unmatched. Germline-derived CDR1 and CDR2 are LNHDA and SQIVND (reference sequence). The CDR3 loop is CASTPGLARHEQFF. The CDR3 bases are TGTGCCAGTACCCCCGGACTAGCCCGCCATGAGCAGTTCTTC. The complete variable domain, with remaining parts taken from reference TRBV19 and TRBJ2-1, reads DGGITQSPKYLFRKEGQNVTLSCEQNLNHDAMYWYRQDPGQGLRLIYYSQIVNDFQKGDIAEGYSVSREKKESFPLTVTSAQKNPTAFYLCASTPGLARHEQFFGPGTRLTVL.

The chain links TRBV6-5 to TRBJ1-5; no firm D call. This CDR3 has 14 amino acids. The V end was cut by 6 bases, the J end by 0 bases, with 9 bases between. Germline V CDR1 and CDR2: MNHEY, SVGAGI. CDR3 bases: TGTGCCAGCAGAGCAGGATATAGCAATCAGCCCCAGCATTTT. This gives the protein CASRAGYSNQPQHF.

The chain couples TRBV18 to TRBJ1-2; the D gene is possibly TRBD1 (5 bases). The V gene lost 3 bases and the J gene lost 3 bases, with 11 bases spanning the gap. CDR1 is KGHSH and CDR2 is LQKENI in the germline V gene. CDR3 size: 14 residues. For the CDR3, the DNA is TGTGCCAGCTCACCCCAGGGAGGTGACTATGGCTACACCTTC. Amino acids: CASSPQGGDYGYTF.

V usage is TRBV27 and J usage is TRBJ2-7, with a possible D match to TRBD2 (7 bases). CDR3 size: 16 residues. The V gene lost 4 bases and the J gene lost 3 bases, with 19 bases spanning the gap. The germline gives CDR1 MNHEY, CDR2 SMNVEV (reference sequence). The CDR3, as DNA: TGTGCCAGCAGTTGGCTGGGGGCTAGCGGTTACTACGAGCAGTACTTC. Protein: CASSWLGASGYYEQYF.

This clone was picked up one time. The chain employs TRBV19 and TRBJ1-2; D is ambiguous. Trimming took 6 bases from V and 8 from J, leaving 16 bases between them. Germline CDR1 is LNHDA and CDR2 is SQIVND (reference sequence). The CDR3 consists of 13 residues. CDR3 sequence: CASSFGVRYGYTF. CDR3 coding DNA: TGTGCCAGTAGCTTCGGAGTTCGTTACGGCTACACCTTC.

The gene calls are TRBV6-5 and TRBJ2-7, with 7 bases aligning to TRBD2. The CDR3 consists of 15 residues. V lost 3 bases and J lost 0; bases outside the gene matches: 5. Looked up from germline, CDR1 is MNHEY and CDR2 is SVGAGI. As DNA, the CDR3 is TGTGCCAGCAGTTATGCCGCTAGCGGCTCCTACGAGCAGTACTTC. Translating gives CASSYAASGSYEQYF.

Concerning this clone: The germline gene is not matched at one end of the junction; a read error may be the cause. The chain joins TRBV28 to TRBJ2-7, with 9 bases fitting TRBD2. Looked up from germline, CDR1 is MDHEN and CDR2 is SYDVKM. This CDR3 comprises 15 residues. In DNA form, the CDR3 reads TGTGTCAGCAGTTTGACTTGGCTAGCGGGATACGAGCAGTACTTC. Amino acid sequence: CVSSLTWLAGYEQYF.

This chain links TRBV19 with TRBJ2-1, with 8 bases that match TRBD2. The V segment lost 5 bases and the J segment 5 bases; nucleotides outside the gene matches: 2. The CDR3 extends over 13 amino acids. In germline, CDR1 is LNHDA, CDR2 SQIVND (reference sequence). CDR3 residues: CASSFSGNNEQFF. Written as DNA, the CDR3 is TGTGCCAGTAGTTTTAGCGGGAACAATGAGCAGTTCTTC.

V is TRBV30 and J is TRBJ2-1, with 8 bases identical to TRBD2. The junction had 11 bases not matched to a gene; V was cut back by 2 bases and J by 8 bases. Germline assignment: CDR1 GTSNPN and CDR2 SVGIG (reference sequence). This CDR3 comprises 15 residues. In DNA form, the CDR3 reads TGTGCCTGGAGTTGGAGGAGTAGCGGGATGGATGAGCAGTTCTTC. This translates into CAWSWRSSGMDEQFF.